The source of this T cell receptor (beta chain) is a study of long-term antiretroviral therapy in people with HIV. Version v3.0 of the immunoSEQ assay ran at survey level. Clones were sequenced by immunoSEQ multiplex PCR, and TCRdb holds only the in-frame ones, with some missing. This sample carries tens of thousands of clones, about nine tenths of them seen once, and the ten largest clones take under 9.5%. Trimming stripped 6 bases from V and 3 bases from J, with 16 bases between. This CDR3 region has 15 residues. Germline lookup yields CDR1 SGHTA and CDR2 FQGNSA. The receptor was derived from a young woman with HIV. Sequenced here: unsorted PBMCs, sampled 1.8 years before starting antiretroviral therapy. The V gene is TRBV7-2, the J gene TRBJ2-3, with D perhaps TRBD1 or TRBD2 (6 bases each). CDR3 sequence reads: CASSKRGADTDTQYF. Here the CDR3 DNA reads TGTGCCAGCAGTAAAAGGGGGGCGGATACAGATACGCAGTATTTT.